The 24 T cell receptor beta chains in this list originate from one sample, sequenced in a study of tumor-infiltrating lymphocytes in localized non-small cell lung cancer. Measured with immunoSEQ multiplex PCR; TCRdb has only the in-frame clones, and not every one. Of 10,000 to 13,000 clones in the sample, 63% were seen once. Material: lung tumor tissue. All receptors derive from a human donor with non-small cell lung cancer.

This rearrangement joins TRBV4-3 to TRBJ1-1, with no clear D. Trimming took off 3 bases at V and 1 base at J, with 3 bases between the two ends. CDR1 and CDR2 (germline): LGHNA, YSLEER. The CDR3 spans 12 residues. The CDR3 here is CASSHGNTEAFF. Written as DNA, the CDR3 is TGCGCCAGCAGCCACGGGAACACTGAAGCTTTCTTT.

The gene calls are TRBV2 and TRBJ1-2, with 8 positions matching TRBD1. Losses at the gene ends were 5 bases for V and 5 bases for J; bases not matched to a gene: 10. CDR1 and CDR2 (germline): SNHLY, FYNNEI. The CDR3 totals 15 residues. In DNA, the CDR3 is TGTGCCAGCAGTTCCGCTGACAGGGGTTTATATGGCTACACCTTC. This sequence encodes CASSSADRGLYGYTF.

The rearrangement uses TRBV6-5 and TRBJ2-7; TRBD2 matches at 11 bases. The length of the CDR3 is 15 residues. Unmatched junction bases numbered 3, after V lost 2 bases and J lost 3 bases. In germline, CDR1 is MNHEY, CDR2 SVGAGI. The CDR3 nucleotides are TGTGCCAGCAGTTACGTGCTAGCGGGAGGCTACGAGCAGTACTTC. As protein: CASSYVLAGGYEQYF.

This clone was seen a handful of times. The J gene is TRBJ2-2, the V gene TRBV18; 8 bases align to TRBD1. The V gene's germline CDR1 is KGHSH and CDR2 LQKENI. The CDR3 has 15 residues. Losses at the gene ends were 2 bases for V and 5 bases for J; bases not matched to a gene: 4. CDR3 sequence: CASSPGWTGTGELFF. DNA for the CDR3: TGTGCCAGCTCACCAGGGTGGACAGGGACCGGGGAGCTGTTTTTT.

This clone appeared a few times. The chain recombines TRBV7-2 with TRBJ2-3; D unclear. This CDR3 region has 13 residues. From germline, CDR1 is SGHTA and CDR2 FQGNSA. The V and J ends lost 1 base and 2 bases respectively, with 4 bases between them. The CDR3 DNA reads TGTGCCAGCAGCTTAGTCGACACAGATACGCAGTATTTT. Its translation: CASSLVDTDTQYF.

This clone was seen a handful of times. The gene calls are TRBV6-1 and TRBJ2-1; perhaps TRBD2 as D (6 bases). CDR1 MNHNS and CDR2 SASEGT come from the germline V gene. This CDR3 is built from 12 residues. V was shortened by 5 bases and J by 10 bases, with 12 bases between the two germline ends. This chain's CDR3 is CASSPRAGEQFF. In DNA form, the CDR3 reads TGTGCCAGCAGTCCCAGGGCGGGGGAGCAGTTCTTC.

This chain uses TRBV14 with TRBJ1-1, with D uncertain. The germline V gene has CDR1 SGHDN and CDR2 FVKESK. V lost 4 bases, J lost 0 bases, and 9 bases lay in between. The CDR3 covers 14 residues. The CDR3 sequence: CASSLQALNTEAFF. DNA of the CDR3: TGTGCCAGCAGCCTCCAGGCCCTGAACACTGAAGCTTTCTTT.

The gene calls are TRBV29-1 and TRBJ2-5; a weak D match, TRBD1 (5 bases). Germline assignment: CDR1 SQVTM and CDR2 ANQGSEA. This CDR3 spans 12 amino acids. Trimming shortened V by 2 bases and J by 7 bases, and 11 bases separated the two germline ends. The CDR3 spells CSVERQSGTQYF. The CDR3 bases are TGCAGCGTTGAAAGACAGTCAGGGACCCAGTACTTC.

The rearrangement joins TRBV28 to TRBJ2-7; tentative D call: TRBD2 (5 bases). The CDR3 has 15 residues. The germline gives CDR1 MDHEN, CDR2 SYDVKM. Deletions cut 2 bases from V and 4 bases from J, with 15 bases between. The CDR3 spells CASSLQSSLTYEQYF. CDR3 DNA sequence: TGTGCCAGCAGTTTACAGTCTAGCCTAACTTACGAGCAGTACTTC.

V gene TRBV19 combines with J gene TRBJ2-2; no definite D call. CDR3 length: 15 residues. Trimming stripped 5 bases from V and 0 bases from J, with 10 bases between. The germline V gene encodes CDR1 LNHDA and CDR2 SQIVND (reference sequence). In DNA form, the CDR3 reads TGTGCCAGTAGTCCTGGAAATACGAACACCGGGGAGCTGTTTTTT. Translation gives CASSPGNTNTGELFF.

The CDR3, as DNA: TGCGCCAGCAGCCTAAGTGTTGGAGCGGGTTTCACAGATACGCAGTATTTT. Protein product: CASSLSVGAGFTDTQYF. This rearrangement joins TRBV4-1 to TRBJ2-3; TRBD2 might be the D (6 bases). The CDR3 is 17 amino acids. V lost 4 bases and J lost 2, with 19 bases in between. Germline CDR1 and CDR2: MGHRA and YSYEKL.

The chain uses TRBV30 and TRBJ1-5; the D gene is possibly TRBD1 (5 bases). The germline gives CDR1 GTSNPN, CDR2 SVGIG (reference sequence). Trimming took 2 bases from V and 6 from J, leaving 17 bases between them. The CDR3 covers 15 residues. This CDR3 reads CAWSQGPVRGQPQHF. CDR3 sequence (DNA): TGTGCCTGGAGTCAGGGTCCGGTAAGGGGTCAGCCCCAGCATTTT.

This chain uses TRBV5-1 with TRBJ1-1; possibly TRBD1 for D (5 bases). V shed 1 base and J shed 0 bases, with 10 bases lying between them. The germline CDR1 and CDR2 sequences are SGHRS and YFSETQ. The CDR3 has 15 amino acids. The CDR3 is CASSLIDRLNTEAFF. CDR3 coding DNA: TGCGCCAGCAGCTTGATTGACAGATTGAACACTGAAGCTTTCTTT.

Within the sample, this clone is medium-sized. The genes are TRBV2 and TRBJ2-7; 12 bases line up with TRBD2. This CDR3 comprises 16 residues. CDR1 is SNHLY, CDR2 FYNNEI, per germline. V shed 4 bases, J shed 3 bases, and the junction held 7 bases outside the gene matches. CDR3 nucleotide sequence: TGTGCCAGCAGTGGGTCTAGCGGGAGGGCCTTCTACGAGCAGTACTTC. This codes for CASSGSSGRAFYEQYF.

Only one count was recorded for this clone. The genes are TRBV18 and TRBJ2-5; TRBD1 matches 11 bases. Germline trimming cut 1 base from V and 4 bases from J; bases unmatched to any gene: 5. The V gene's germline CDR1 is KGHSH and CDR2 LQKENI. The CDR3 is 16 amino acids. Here the CDR3 reads CASSPRTGGGSETQYF. The CDR3 DNA follows: TGTGCCAGCTCACCACGGACAGGGGGCGGTTCAGAGACCCAGTACTTC. Based on the CDR3 plus reference TRBV18 and TRBJ2-5, the full variable domain is NAGVMQNPRHLVRRRGQEARLRCSPMKGHSHVYWYRQLPEEGLKFMVYLQKENIIDESGMPKERFSAEFPKEGPSILRIQQVVRGDSAAYFCASSPRTGGGSETQYFGPGTRLLVL.

This sequence joins TRBV2 and TRBJ1-1; 7 nucleotides match TRBD1. Germline V gives CDR1 SNHLY, CDR2 FYNNEI. The CDR3 has 17 amino acids. The J segment lost 1 base and the V segment lost 1 base, leaving 9 bases of the junction unmatched. The chain's CDR3 is CASSEVPLGTANTEAFF. CDR3 coding DNA: TGTGCCAGCAGTGAAGTCCCTTTGGGGACAGCGAACACTGAAGCTTTCTTT.

By frequency in the sample, this clone is medium-sized. The chain links TRBV9 to TRBJ1-3, with D possibly matching TRBD1 (5 bases). Germline CDR1 and CDR2: SGDLS and YYNGEE. V shed 3 bases and J shed 4 bases, with 20 bases lying between them. The CDR3 length is 17 residues. DNA of the CDR3: TGTGCCAGCAGCGCCCTCGGGCAGGGCGGGGTAGGAAACACCATATATTTT. Its translation: CASSALGQGGVGNTIYF.

The chain links TRBV19 to TRBJ2-5; 10 bases map to TRBD2. The CDR3 is made up of 15 amino acids. Germline CDR1 and CDR2: LNHDA and SQIVND (reference sequence). Trimming took 10 bases from V and 1 from J; bases not matched to a gene: 9. The CDR3 nucleotides read TGTGCCACTAGGACTAGCGGAAATGTCCAAGAGACCCAGTACTTC. Residues: CATRTSGNVQETQYF.

The V call is TRBV30, the J call TRBJ1-5; 7 nucleotides align to TRBD1. Per the germline V gene, CDR1 is GTSNPN and CDR2 is SVGIG (reference sequence). The CDR3 extends over 15 amino acids. After removal of 2 bases from V and 3 bases from J, the junction contained 7 bases not matched to a gene. CDR3 nucleotides: TGTGCCTGGAGTAGCGACAGGGAGGTCAATCAGCCCCAGCATTTT. This codes for CAWSSDREVNQPQHF.

This clone has more than one count but fewer than ten. The V and J genes are TRBV29-1 and TRBJ2-3; maybe TRBD1 (5 bases). The CDR3 extends over 14 amino acids. CDR1 is SQVTM and CDR2 is ANQGSEA in the germline V gene. V shed 3 bases and J shed 4 bases, with 14 bases lying between them. The CDR3 loop is CSVEFWGRADTQYF. CDR3 in DNA: TGCAGCGTTGAGTTCTGGGGCAGGGCAGATACGCAGTATTTT.

The genes are TRBV5-5 and TRBJ2-1, with 10 bases identical to TRBD2. CDR1 is SGHKS and CDR2 is YYEKEE in the germline V gene (reference sequence). The trim removed 3 bases at V and 2 bases at J, leaving 5 bases unmatched. This CDR3 region has 16 residues. In DNA form, the CDR3 reads TGTGCCAGCAGCTCCCGACTAGCGGGCCCCTACAATGAGCAGTTCTTC. Its translation: CASSSRLAGPYNEQFF.

V usage is TRBV4-1 and J usage is TRBJ2-1; 7 nucleotides line up with TRBD2. Germline values: CDR1 MGHRA, CDR2 YSYEKL. V lost 1 base to trimming and J lost 9 bases; unmatched junction nucleotides: 0. This CDR3 region has 12 residues. Written as DNA, the CDR3 is TGCGCCAGCAGCCAAGGGACTAGTGAGCAGTTCTTC. Translated, it gives CASSQGTSEQFF.

The chain recombines TRBV5-4 with TRBJ1-2, with 7 nucleotides matching TRBD1. CDR1 SGHNT and CDR2 YYREEE come from the germline V gene (reference sequence). With V trimmed by 4 bases and J by 3 bases, 6 bases remained unmatched. The length of the CDR3 is 14 residues. Here the CDR3 DNA reads TGTGCCAGCAGCCGTGACAGGGCGGACTATGGCTACACCTTC. Translation gives CASSRDRADYGYTF.

The chain joins TRBV7-2 to TRBJ2-6; tentatively, D is TRBD2 (6 bases). The CDR3 is 17 residues long. The germline CDR1 and CDR2 sequences are SGHTA and FQGNSA. V was trimmed by 1 base and J by 0 bases, leaving 10 bases between them. CDR3 loop: CASSLVGGNSGANVLTF. CDR3 DNA sequence: TGTGCCAGCAGCTTAGTTGGAGGGAACTCTGGGGCCAACGTCCTGACTTTC.